The entry that follows covers one TCR beta chain sequence. Its antigen is unidentified. Here immunoSEQ multiplex PCR was the method, and the copy in TCRdb shows in-frame clones only, minus some. The sample has about 180,000 clones; around 94% are singletons. The CDR3 covers 15 residues. V gave up 4 bases and J gave up 0 bases, with 12 bases separating them. In germline, CDR1 is MGHRA, CDR2 YSYEKL. This entry is derived from a study of T cell responses to AZD1222 COVID-19 vaccine. Overall study results and limits: With dominance at 160-218 and 743-854, vaccine-associated CD4 TCRs spanned spike.

The J gene is TRBJ1-2, the V gene TRBV4-1; D ambiguous. This specimen consisted of peripheral blood, obtained 28 days after the second AZD1222 dose. This receptor was taken from an adult who received the AZD1222 COVID-19 vaccine. The CDR3 DNA reads as TGCGCCAGCAGCCTTACGGGAGTCGCTAACTATGGCTACACCTTC. Amino acids: CASSLTGVANYGYTF.